This T cell receptor beta chain was captured by sequencing in a study of spatial heterogeneity in lung cancer (dated by TCRdb to the late 2010s). Regarding the study in general: Beta-chain transcripts were consistently detected in greater numbers than alpha-chain transcripts, which likely reflected higher beta-chain transcript abundance. In the raw uncorrected reads, each unique combination of TCR and UMI appeared more than ten times on average. The study quantitatively compared TCR alpha and beta repertoires across multiple tumor regions, matched nontumor lung and blood in non-small cell lung cancer. TCR repertoire features were related to nonsynonymous mutation counts determined by whole-exome sequencing of tumor tissue. Both alpha and beta chains were TCR-sequenced in samples taken at surgery, namely 220 tumor regions, around 61 matched nontumor lung samples and 56 PBMC samples. Results and caveats for the whole study, not just this receptor: Ubiquitous expanded tumor TCRs were found in blood more often at tumor resection than at routine follow-up. Additional single-cell paired TCR alpha and beta sequencing was considered necessary to confirm, at a functional level, the hypothesis that regional TCRs recognize regional mutations.

The germline V gene (reference sequence) gives CDR1 as LNHDA and CDR2 as SQIVND. The CDR3 numbers 15 residues from cysteine through phenylalanine. The sequence is cut down to CDR3 DNA, 45 bases in frame from base 1. Between the V and J ends, shortened by 5 bases and 4 bases respectively, the junction contains 18 bases. Library method: 5' RACE. TCRdb lists the instrument as NextSeq 500. In the TCR library protocol, a unique molecular identifier was attached to each TCR cDNA molecule so that PCR and sequencing errors could be corrected. The authors' pipeline ran thus. TCR identification, UMI-based error correction and CDR3 extraction were all carried out with Decombinator tools. Expanded TCRs were defined as those above a frequency of 2 per 1,000, corresponding to the top 1% of the tumor frequency distribution. Rényi diversity was computed with the R vegan package after subsampling each repertoire 100 times to 5,000 TCRs. To build CDR3 similarity networks, amino acid triplet string-kernel similarity was used, and CDR3s were connected when their pairwise similarity was above 0.82. TCRdb's own reprocessing of the public reads used fastp at Q25 and MiXCR and kept productive beta chains. Merged by CDR3 protein, the rows form single entries marked with the most common genes and DNA. It is TCRdb's table, rather than the study itself, that gives the V and J calls and clone size. The sample has about 92,000 distinct CDR3 sequences on record, about an eighth of them singletons. The top ten clonotypes cover roughly 39% of the sample.

Of note for this clonotype: Which antigen it targets is not known. Base qualities are not recorded, but no much larger clone differs from it by a single base.

According to the study, the label for this sample's time point signals: sample taken at primary tumor resection. The donors were approximately 70 patients from the lung TRACERx cohort who had early-stage, untreated non-small cell lung cancer. For TCR sequencing, whole RNA was extracted from tumor and nontumor lung tissue, or from cryopreserved PBMC samples, and no cell sorting was done. Only patients for whom sufficient RNA was available from at least two tumor regions were selected for TCR sequencing. The TCR comes from a male donor with early-stage non-small cell lung cancer. The input for sequencing was PBMCs, taken at surgery. Recombination linked TRBV19 to TRBJ2-7, and possibly TRBD2, on 5 matching bases. The nucleotide sequence reads TGTGCCAGTAGTTCTTCGCCCAGCGGAGGTTACGAGCAGTACTTC. Its protein is CASSSSPSGGYEQYF. When the CDR3 is completed using the reference TRBV19 and TRBJ2-7 genes on either side, the full variable domain is DGGITQSPKYLFRKEGQNVTLSCEQNLNHDAMYWYRQDPGQGLRLIYYSQIVNDFQKGDIAEGYSVSREKKESFPLTVTSAQKNPTAFYLCASSSSPSGGYEQYFGPGTRLTVT.